This T cell receptor beta chain was identified in a study of follicular helper T cells after annual influenza vaccination. As for the study in general: Sampling occurred days 0, 7 and 28 after each influenza vaccination.

Time point given: 2015-2016 season, 7 days after influenza vaccination. The CDR3 is 14 residues long. Trimming stripped 10 bases from V and 0 bases from J, with 15 bases between. Germline V gene lookup returns CDR1 WSHSY and CDR2 SAAADI. Repertoires were generated with immunoSEQ multiplex PCR, while TCRdb's copy carries only in-frame clones and drops some. Among roughly 9,700 clones listed, approximately 82% were seen once. The receptor was isolated from an adult who received the influenza vaccine. This chain uses TRBV10-2 with TRBJ1-2; D perhaps matches TRBD1 (6 bases). This sample comprised CXCR5- memory CD4+ T cells sorted from blood, obtained 7 days after influenza vaccination. This chain's CDR3 is CATLDRLTNYGYTF. The CDR3 DNA is TGCGCCACCCTAGACAGGTTAACTAACTATGGCTACACCTTC.